This is a list of T cell receptor beta chains from one sample in a study of cytomegalovirus exposure and HLA in healthy donors. Profiling relied on immunoSEQ multiplex PCR, and the TCRdb table lists in-frame clones only, not all of them. The sample holds fewer than 200,000 clones, roughly four fifths seen once. Input material: PBMCs. These TCRs come from a woman aged 50 to 60 in good health and CMV-seronegative. The CDR3 runs from the conserved cysteine through the conserved F or W. D genes are given only for firm matches. Expanded clones get a size class; other rows say once, few or many, or leave the size out.

j_gene	v_gene	abundance	d_gene	CDR3aa	CDR3nt
TRBJ2-5	TRBV2	-	-	CASSALETQYF	TGTGCCAGCAGTGCTCTAGAGACCCAGTACTTC
TRBJ2-3	TRBV4-2	-	TRBD2	CASSQAQGVSGSLTDTQYF	TGTGCCAGCAGCCAAGCCCAGGGGGTTAGCGGGAGCTTGACTGATACGCAGTATTTT
TRBJ1-2	TRBV9	-	-	CASSGSQGDGYTF	TGTGCCAGCAGCGGATCACAGGGAGATGGCTACACCTTC
TRBJ2-2	TRBV6-6	few	-	CASQGSMNTGELFF	TGTGCCAGCCAGGGGAGTATGAACACCGGGGAGCTGTTTTTT
TRBJ2-5	TRBV5-1	-	TRBD1	CASSIGQGQHQETQYF	TGCGCCAGCAGCATCGGACAGGGGCAACACCAAGAGACCCAGTACTTC
TRBJ1-1	TRBV10-3	-	-	CAISDSDSLTTEAFF	TGTGCCATCAGTGATTCGGACAGCTTGACGACTGAAGCTTTCTTT
TRBJ2-1	TRBV28	-	-	CASSFGGYNEQFF	TGTGCCAGCAGTTTCGGGGGCTACAATGAGCAGTTCTTC
TRBJ2-7	TRBV7-8	-	TRBD2	CASSPGRAGGYEQYF	TGTGCCAGCAGCCCCGGGAGGGCCGGTGGTTACGAGCAGTACTTC
TRBJ2-5	TRBV30	-	TRBD2	CAWSRGVEETQYF	TGTGCCTGGAGTCGGGGGGTCGAAGAGACCCAGTACTTC
TRBJ1-5	TRBV28	-	-	CASSSVQGFRSNQPQHF	TGTGCCAGCAGTTCCGTTCAGGGGTTTCGGAGCAATCAGCCCCAGCATTTT
TRBJ1-2	TRBV2	-	TRBD1	CASSVLRGYGYTF	TGTGCCAGCAGTGTACTCAGGGGGTATGGCTACACCTTC
TRBJ1-5	TRBV18	-	TRBD1	CASSPNTGQGRQPQHF	TGTGCCAGCTCACCCAACACGGGACAGGGGCGCCAGCCCCAGCATTTT
TRBJ2-5	TRBV2	-	TRBD2	CASSSPREELPETQYF	TGTGCCAGCAGTAGTCCCCGGGAGGAGCTCCCAGAGACCCAGTACTTC
TRBJ1-3	TRBV7-6	few	-	CASSQATGNTIYF	TGTGCCAGCAGCCAAGCCACTGGAAACACCATATATTTT
TRBJ1-5	TRBV6-6	-	TRBD1	CASSGAPGQANQPQHF	TGTGCCAGCAGCGGGGCCCCGGGACAGGCAAATCAGCCCCAGCATTTT
TRBJ1-1	TRBV5-1	-	TRBD1	CASSSNAGQGGLNTEAFF	TGCGCCAGCAGCTCCAATGCGGGACAGGGGGGCCTGAACACTGAAGCTTTCTTT
TRBJ1-3	TRBV5-1	-	-	CASARDNGNTIYF	TGCGCCAGCGCACGGGACAACGGAAACACCATATATTTT
TRBJ2-1	TRBV19	-	-	CASSMEGGRGEQFF	TGTGCCAGTAGTATGGAGGGGGGGCGGGGTGAGCAGTTCTTC
TRBJ2-1	TRBV7-9	-	TRBD2	CASSPKAGATYNEQFF	TGTGCCAGCAGCCCCAAAGCGGGGGCAACTTACAATGAGCAGTTCTTC
TRBJ2-5	TRBV5-4	-	-	CASSFLETEETQYF	TGTGCCAGCAGCTTTCTAGAGACAGAAGAGACCCAGTACTTC
TRBJ2-7	TRBV7-9	-	-	CSSSQQGYEQYF	TGTTCCAGCAGCCAACAGGGCTACGAGCAGTACTTC
TRBJ1-1	TRBV28	-	TRBD1	CASSSPGDRGQTEAFF	TGTGCCAGCAGTTCGCCCGGGGACAGGGGGCAGACTGAAGCTTTCTTT
TRBJ2-5	TRBV19	-	-	CATSVGVQETQYF	TGTGCCACCTCCGTGGGCGTTCAAGAGACCCAGTACTTC
TRBJ1-6	TRBV19	-	-	CASTPGSSYNSPLHF	TGTGCCAGTACACCGGGGAGCTCCTATAATTCACCCCTCCACTTT